The 26 T cell receptor beta chains in this list originate from one sample, sequenced in a study of memory B cells and T cells in multiple sclerosis. These receptors are not linked to any known antigen. The method was immunoSEQ multiplex PCR; TCRdb's version includes in-frame clones alone and lacks a portion of them. The profile shows about 42,000 clones, almost 85% of them singletons. Separate sequencing covered autoproliferating (CFSE-dim) and non-proliferating (CFSE-high) T cells from stimulus-free culture. Pooled replicate wells came from around 5x10^7 CFSE-labeled PBMCs cultured approximately seven days without stimulus. Sequences were obtained from PBMCs from blood kept in culture. The receptor set was obtained from a human donor with multiple sclerosis.

The gene calls are TRBV11-2 and TRBJ1-6, with TRBD1 identical over 7 bases. Germline trimming cut 1 base from V and 9 bases from J; bases unmatched to any gene: 3. The CDR3 loop spans 14 amino acids. Germline CDR1 SGHAT, CDR2 FQNNGV. The CDR3 DNA is TGTGCCAGCAGCTTAGCCCAGGGGGGTTCACCCCTCCACTTT. Residues: CASSLAQGGSPLHF.

Details on this clone: The same CDR3 also results from other DNA sequences found in this sample. J is TRBJ1-3 and V is TRBV4-1; 7 nucleotides align to TRBD1. The germline V gene has CDR1 MGHRA and CDR2 YSYEKL. With V trimmed by 2 bases and J by 4 bases, 11 bases remained unmatched. The CDR3 extends over 17 amino acids. Here the CDR3 DNA reads TGCGCCAGCAGCCAAACCCTTATTAGGGGGCCCGGAAACACCATATATTTT. This sequence encodes CASSQTLIRGPGNTIYF.

CDR3 sequence (DNA): TGTGCCAGCATGGGGAGCAGTCGAAGCTATGGCTACACCTTC. Amino acids: CASMGSSRSYGYTF. The chain joins TRBV2 to TRBJ1-2; D is undetermined. There are 14 residues in the CDR3. V was trimmed by 7 bases and J by 4 bases, leaving 16 bases between them. In germline, CDR1 is SNHLY, CDR2 FYNNEI.

The CDR3 DNA sequence: TGTGCCATCAGGGATCCTCCCGTTGACGGCTACGAGCAGTACTTC. This gives the protein CAIRDPPVDGYEQYF. The chain employs TRBV7-2 and TRBJ2-7; the D gene is possibly TRBD1 (5 bases). This CDR3 has 15 residues. V was clipped by 10 bases and J by 3 bases, with 22 bases between them. From germline, CDR1 is SGHTA and CDR2 FQGNSA.

The V gene is TRBV30, the J gene TRBJ1-4; no clear D gene. Germline loops: CDR1 GTSNPN, CDR2 SVGIG (reference sequence). This CDR3 spans 19 amino acids. Trimming removed 0 bases at V and 1 base at J, with 21 bases between. The CDR3 DNA is TGTGCCTGGAGTGTATTACAACCTAACCATCGATTAACTAATGAAAAACTGTTTTTT. Translated: CAWSVLQPNHRLTNEKLFF.

The V gene is TRBV7-9, the J gene TRBJ1-2; D not certain. Trimming removed 4 bases at V and 4 bases at J, with 13 bases between. The germline CDR1 and CDR2 sequences are SEHNR and FQNEAQ (reference sequence). CDR3 length: 14 residues. The CDR3 loop reads CASSSFPGGYGYTF. CDR3 nucleotide sequence: TGTGCCAGCAGCTCCTTTCCGGGAGGCTATGGCTACACCTTC.

This clone was seen more than once but under ten times. The V and J genes are TRBV4-1 and TRBJ1-1; no definite D call. The CDR3 contains 17 residues. Trimming pared 0 bases from V and 0 bases from J, leaving 14 bases between. Germline CDR1 is MGHRA and CDR2 is YSYEKL. CDR3 coding DNA: TGCGCCAGCAGCCAAGATAATCGGGCAGGAATGAACACTGAAGCTTTCTTT. This sequence encodes CASSQDNRAGMNTEAFF.

The V gene is TRBV11-2, the J gene TRBJ1-2; unclear D gene. The CDR3 spans 14 residues. Looked up from germline, CDR1 is SGHAT and CDR2 is FQNNGV. V lost 6 bases and J 3 bases, leaving 14 bases between the germline ends. This chain's CDR3 is CASSTSQTYYGYTF. In DNA, the CDR3 is TGTGCCAGCAGTACCTCACAAACCTACTATGGCTACACCTTC.

The chain carries TRBV7-9 and TRBJ2-7; 9 nucleotides agree with TRBD2. This CDR3 comprises 15 residues. V trimming: 2 bases; J trimming: 4 bases; junction bases outside the gene matches: 6. In germline, CDR1 is SEHNR, CDR2 FQNEAQ (reference sequence). CDR3 nucleotides: TGTGCCAGCAGCTTATCGCGGGAGGGCCCTTACGAGCAGTACTTC. Translating it yields CASSLSREGPYEQYF.

This chain uses TRBV5-4 with TRBJ2-3; D remains unclear. V was cut by 3 bases and J by 1 base, with 6 bases left in between. This CDR3 is 13 amino acids long. The germline V gene has CDR1 SGHNT and CDR2 YYREEE (reference sequence). The CDR3 nucleotides are TGTGCCAGCAGCTACCCCGGCACAGATACGCAGTATTTT. Amino acids: CASSYPGTDTQYF. The entire variable domain, with the rest obtained from reference TRBV5-4 and TRBJ2-3, is as follows: ETGVTQSPTHLIKTRGQQVTLRCSSQSGHNTVSWYQQALGQGPQFIFQYYREEENGRGNFPPRFSGLQFPNYSSELNVNALELDDSALYLCASSYPGTDTQYFGPGTRLTVL.

CDR3 nucleotide sequence: TGTGCCGGGGGCCCGCAGGGACGTTATGGCTACACCTTC. Translated, it gives CAGGPQGRYGYTF. This chain joins TRBV2 and TRBJ1-2, with D perhaps TRBD1 (6 bases). The CDR3 is made up of 13 amino acids. Germline lookup yields CDR1 SNHLY and CDR2 FYNNEI. Trimming stripped 11 bases from V and 5 bases from J, with 18 bases between.

This chain links TRBV5-1 with TRBJ2-7; D is unresolved. The germline gives CDR1 SGHRS, CDR2 YFSETQ. CDR3 length equals 15 residues. Trimming took off 0 bases at V and 0 bases at J, with 10 bases between the two ends. The CDR3 spells CASSLAIGLSYEQYF. For the CDR3, the DNA is TGCGCCAGCAGCTTGGCCATCGGCCTCTCCTACGAGCAGTACTTC. The full variable domain, rest sourced from reference TRBV5-1 and TRBJ2-7, is KAGVTQTPRYLIKTRGQQVTLSCSPISGHRSVSWYQQTPGQGLQFLFEYFSETQRNKGNFPGRFSGRQFSNSRSEMNVSTLELGDSALYLCASSLAIGLSYEQYFGPGTRLTVT.

The chain uses TRBV6-5 and TRBJ1-1; D ambiguous. The germline V and J ends were trimmed by 8 bases and 0 bases, with 10 bases remaining between them. The CDR3 loop spans 13 amino acids. CDR1 and CDR2 (germline): MNHEY, SVGAGI. CDR3 residues: CASGGPLNTEAFF. The DNA of the CDR3 is TGTGCCAGCGGAGGACCATTGAACACTGAAGCTTTCTTT.

This rearrangement joins TRBV5-4 to TRBJ1-4; 11 bases line up with TRBD1. Looked up from germline, CDR1 is SGHNT and CDR2 is YYREEE (reference sequence). V dropped 4 bases and J dropped 7; count of bases not matched to a gene: 6. CDR3 length: 15 residues. The CDR3 sequence is CASSGRTGGGEKLFF. For the CDR3, the DNA is TGTGCCAGCAGCGGAAGGACAGGGGGCGGTGAAAAACTGTTTTTT.

The chain employs TRBV19 and TRBJ2-7; 7 bases align to TRBD2. Germline V lookup: CDR1 LNHDA, CDR2 SQIVND (reference sequence). Losses at the gene ends were 5 bases for V and 1 base for J; bases not matched to a gene: 8. CDR3 length equals 15 residues. The CDR3 sequence is CASSEGRTSSYEQYF. Written as DNA, the CDR3 is TGTGCCAGTAGTGAGGGGAGGACTAGTTCCTACGAGCAGTACTTC.

On this clone: Sequence at one end of the junction differs from germline and may be a read error. The gene calls are TRBV30 and TRBJ1-1; 9 positions agree with TRBD1. The CDR3 length is 13 residues. The germline V gene encodes CDR1 GTSNPN and CDR2 SVGIG (reference sequence). CDR3 sequence: CAWSVYRGPPFLF. The CDR3 DNA follows: TGTGCCTGGAGTGTTTACAGGGGGCCGCCTTTCCTCTTT.

The chain uses TRBV10-3 and TRBJ1-2; TRBD1 is a possible D gene (5 bases). Germline-derived CDR1 and CDR2 are ENHRY and SYGVKD. V gave up 4 bases and J gave up 7 bases, with 19 bases separating them. The CDR3 runs to 15 residues. CDR3 sequence: CAISALSTGKVGYTF. The CDR3 DNA follows: TGTGCCATCAGTGCCCTCTCAACAGGCAAAGTTGGCTACACCTTC.

The rearrangement joins TRBV9 to TRBJ1-2, with D uncertain. The CDR3 runs to 14 residues. Germline loops: CDR1 SGDLS, CDR2 YYNGEE. Trimming shortened V by 3 bases and J by 6 bases, and 15 bases separated the two germline ends. DNA of the CDR3: TGTGCCAGCAGCGCAACTGTTGGGAGGAATGGCTACACCTTC. The encoded protein is CASSATVGRNGYTF.

J is TRBJ2-1 and V is TRBV27; TRBD2 matches 11 bases. The CDR3 extends over 15 amino acids. CDR1 is MNHEY and CDR2 is SMNVEV in the germline V gene (reference sequence). Trimming took 5 bases from V and 3 from J; bases not matched to a gene: 3. The CDR3 spells CASSPGLADYNEQFF. CDR3 nucleotide sequence: TGTGCCAGCAGTCCGGGACTAGCGGACTACAATGAGCAGTTCTTC.

The rearrangement joins TRBV7-9 to TRBJ1-3; TRBD1 might be the D (5 bases). CDR1 and CDR2 from the germline V gene are SEHNR and FQNEAQ (reference sequence). The CDR3 length is 15 residues. Trimming cost V 1 base and J 0 bases, with 7 bases left between them. CDR3 residues: CASSLDRTSGNTIYF. In DNA form, the CDR3 reads TGTGCCAGCAGCTTAGACAGGACCTCTGGAAACACCATATATTTT.

This chain uses TRBV18 with TRBJ2-5; 7 bases align to TRBD2. The CDR3 loop spans 18 amino acids. The germline CDR1 and CDR2 sequences are KGHSH and LQKENI. The trim removed 1 base at V and 5 bases at J, leaving 16 bases unmatched. Written as DNA, the CDR3 is TGTGCCAGCTCACCACGAATATCGGGGCTAGCGGAAAGGGAGACCCAGTACTTC. This translates into CASSPRISGLAERETQYF.

CDR3 bases: TGTGCCAGCAGCCAGACTAGCGGTCAAGAGACCCAGTACTTC. It is translated as CASSQTSGQETQYF. This chain connects TRBV5-6 to TRBJ2-5, with 9 bases aligning to TRBD2. The V segment lost 4 bases and the J segment 2 bases; nucleotides outside the gene matches: 3. CDR1 and CDR2 (germline): SGHDT, YYEEEE. This CDR3 contains 14 residues.

The chain couples TRBV5-4 to TRBJ1-1; D unclear. Trimming took off 4 bases at V and 1 base at J, with 23 bases between the two ends. Germline CDR1 SGHNT, CDR2 YYREEE (reference sequence). This CDR3 is 18 amino acids long. The CDR3 protein is CASSPRMNTLLQNTEAFF. As DNA, the CDR3 is TGTGCCAGCAGCCCAAGGATGAACACCCTCCTACAGAACACTGAAGCTTTCTTT.

This sequence joins TRBV9 and TRBJ1-3, with 8 positions matching TRBD1. This CDR3 is built from 16 residues. The junction had 9 bases not matched to a gene; V was cut back by 3 bases and J by 4 bases. Germline-derived CDR1 and CDR2 are SGDLS and YYNGEE. CDR3 in DNA: TGTGCCAGCAGCGAGGACAGGGTACTATCCGGAAACACCATATATTTT. Its protein product is CASSEDRVLSGNTIYF.

V usage is TRBV7-8 and J usage is TRBJ2-7; weak D call: TRBD1 (6 bases). The CDR3 spans 14 residues. Looked up from germline, CDR1 is SGHVS and CDR2 is FQNEAQ. Deletions cut 4 bases from V and 2 bases from J, with 12 bases between. In DNA form, the CDR3 reads TGTGCCAGCAGCTCCTCGACAGGCGCCTACGAGCAGTACTTC. It codes for CASSSSTGAYEQYF.

The chain links TRBV7-3 to TRBJ2-1; the match to TRBD2 covers 14 bases. This CDR3 has 16 amino acids. Looked up from germline, CDR1 is SGHTA and CDR2 is FQGTGA. After removal of 1 base from V and 6 bases from J, the junction contained 2 bases not matched to a gene. The CDR3 DNA sequence: TGTGCCAGCAGCTTAATTGGGACTAGCGGGGGCAATGAGCAGTTCTTC. It translates to CASSLIGTSGGNEQFF.